This T cell receptor beta chain comes out of a study of identical twins (TCRdb year 2016). At the level of the whole study: To test whether fetal clonotypes persist, this study deep-sequenced TCR alpha and beta repertoires from monozygotic twins, from unrelated adults of various ages, and from cord blood. Replicate twin experiments were performed at different times using different library preparation protocols to rule out contamination.

The CDR3, cysteine through phenylalanine, is 15 amino acids long. The entry retains the CDR3 DNA only, 45 bases that are in frame from base 1. The germline V gene provides CDR1 SGDLS and CDR2 YYNGEE. From V the trimming removes 3 bases and from J it removes 5 bases, while the gene matches leave 3 bases of the junction unaccounted for. The research as a whole found: Conclusions relied on cross-sectional statistical analysis, since the same donors could not be followed over many years. Out-of-frame TCR alpha sequences shared between twins showed an excess of low generation-probability sequences compared with coincidental sharing between unrelated individuals. Invariant T cells such as MAIT and iNKT could partly confound zero-insertion analyses, though diverse VJ usage argued against this for most clonotypes. Recombination models systematically underestimated out-of-frame TCR alpha sharing in monozygotic twins but agreed with sharing between unrelated individuals. In beta out-of-frame sequences, excess twin sharing was weaker, because having fewer shared sequences lowered the signal-to-noise ratio. Abundant cord blood beta clonotypes had fewer insertions, young adult naive repertoires showed a similar but weaker trend, and memory repertoires showed no such trend.

In its sample, this clonotype was seen a few times. The clone's antigen remains unknown. Base-call qualities are not available, and no considerably larger clone is one nucleotide away. All donors were healthy Caucasians. Three pairs of female monozygotic twins, all aged roughly 18 to 30 years, made up the twin cohort. Positive isolation kits from Invitrogen were used to isolate CD4+ and CD8+ T cell populations. The library was produced with 5' RACE. Sequencing instrument: Illumina HiSeq 2000. Template switching added a universal primer binding site, and the final cDNA carried a unique molecular identifier that allowed TCR cDNA molecules to be counted accurately. Specific primers in the conserved constant-segment region were used to synthesize first-strand cDNA for the TCR alpha and beta chains. To control for contamination, every cDNA library carried two barcodes: a SMART-Mk sample barcode plus Illumina barcodes. TruSeq adapter sequences and Illumina sample barcodes were added in two successive PCR steps. The TCR alpha and beta cDNA libraries were sequenced on the Illumina HiSeq platform using custom primers. Per the source publication's procedure: Raw reads were processed with MiGEC to extract unique molecular identifiers, and MiXCR was used to determine CDR3 positions. For each individual, recombination models were inferred using an EM algorithm with the repgenHMM and IGoR tools. The tcR package in R was used for shared clonotype analysis, with sharing normalized by the product of cloneset sizes. To study raw recombination without the effects of thymic and clonal selection, out-of-frame nonproductive sequences were analyzed. TCRdb applied fastp at Q25 and MiXCR to the public reads, then kept only in-frame beta chains. When rows share a CDR3 protein, they turn into one entry using the most common DNA and genes. None of the V and J calls come from the authors' own analysis; TCRdb made them. A total of 350,000 or so distinct CDR3 sequences appear in this sample, approximately 13% of them only once. Just over 7% of the sample is in the top ten clones.

This same sample was also part of a study on yellow fever vaccine responses in identical twins. Taken from the second paper: The authors reported that the T cell response to vaccination in identical twins appeared partly convergent and partly personalized. In the study, vaccine-responding T cell clones were precisely tracked in identical twins.

The source material was CD8+ T cells sorted from blood. This clonotype was sampled from a woman in her late teens or twenties in good health. The rearrangement joined TRBV9 to TRBJ2-5, with 14 bases aligning to TRBD2. The DNA is TGTGCCAGCAGCGGGGGACTAGCGGGGGATGAGACCCAGTACTTC. Its coded protein is CASSGGLAGDETQYF. Extended through the reference TRBV9 and TRBJ2-5 proteins, this CDR3 yields the full variable domain: DSGVTQTPKHLITATGQRVTLRCSPRSGDLSVYWYQQSLDQGLQFLIQYYNGEERAKGNILERFSAQQFPDLHSELNLSSLELGDSALYFCASSGGLAGDETQYFGPGTRLLVL.